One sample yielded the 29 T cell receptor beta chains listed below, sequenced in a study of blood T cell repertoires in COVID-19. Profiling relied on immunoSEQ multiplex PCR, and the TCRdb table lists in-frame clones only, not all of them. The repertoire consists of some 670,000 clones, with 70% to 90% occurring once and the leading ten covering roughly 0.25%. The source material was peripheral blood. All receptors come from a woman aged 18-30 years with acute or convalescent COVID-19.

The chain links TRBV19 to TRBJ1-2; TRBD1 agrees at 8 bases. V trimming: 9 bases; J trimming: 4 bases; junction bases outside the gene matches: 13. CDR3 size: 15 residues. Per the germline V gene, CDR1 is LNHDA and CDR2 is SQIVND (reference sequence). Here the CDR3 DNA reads TGTGCCAGCCGGGACAGGTCCTATACCACCTATGGCTACACCTTC. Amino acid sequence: CASRDRSYTTYGYTF. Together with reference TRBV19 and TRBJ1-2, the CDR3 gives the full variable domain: DGGITQSPKYLFRKEGQNVTLSCEQNLNHDAMYWYRQDPGQGLRLIYYSQIVNDFQKGDIAEGYSVSREKKESFPLTVTSAQKNPTAFYLCASRDRSYTTYGYTFGSGTRLTVV.

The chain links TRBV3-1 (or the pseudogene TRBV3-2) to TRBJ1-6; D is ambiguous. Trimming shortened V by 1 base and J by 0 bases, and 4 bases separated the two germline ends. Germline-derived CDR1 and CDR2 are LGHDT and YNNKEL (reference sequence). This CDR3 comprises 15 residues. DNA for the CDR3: TGTGCCAGCAGCCAAGTCAGCTCCTATAATTCACCCCTCCACTTT. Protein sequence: CASSQVSSYNSPLHF.

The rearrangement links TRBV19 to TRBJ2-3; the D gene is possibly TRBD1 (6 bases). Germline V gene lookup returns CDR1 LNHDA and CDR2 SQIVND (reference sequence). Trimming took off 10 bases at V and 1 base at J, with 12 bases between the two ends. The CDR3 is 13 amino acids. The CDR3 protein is CAIGNRGTDTQYF. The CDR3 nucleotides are TGTGCCATCGGGAACAGGGGCACAGATACGCAGTATTTT.

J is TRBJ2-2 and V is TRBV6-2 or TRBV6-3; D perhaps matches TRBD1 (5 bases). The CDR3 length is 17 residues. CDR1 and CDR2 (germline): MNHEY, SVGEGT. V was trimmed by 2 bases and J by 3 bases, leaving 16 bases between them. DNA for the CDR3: TGTGCCAGCAGTTACAAGTTTGCAGGGCTGGACACCGGGGAGCTGTTTTTT. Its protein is CASSYKFAGLDTGELFF.

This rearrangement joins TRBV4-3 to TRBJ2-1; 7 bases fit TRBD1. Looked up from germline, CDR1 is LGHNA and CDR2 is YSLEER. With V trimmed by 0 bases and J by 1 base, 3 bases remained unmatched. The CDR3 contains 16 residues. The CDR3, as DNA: TGCGCCAGCAGCCAAGAGACAGGGAGATCCTACAATGAGCAGTTCTTC. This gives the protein CASSQETGRSYNEQFF.

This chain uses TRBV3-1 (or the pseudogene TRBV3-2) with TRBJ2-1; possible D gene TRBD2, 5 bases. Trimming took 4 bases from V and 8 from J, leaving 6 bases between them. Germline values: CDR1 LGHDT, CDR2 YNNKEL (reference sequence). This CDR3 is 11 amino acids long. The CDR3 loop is CASSRSDEQFF. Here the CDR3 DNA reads TGTGCCAGCAGCCGTAGCGATGAGCAGTTCTTC.

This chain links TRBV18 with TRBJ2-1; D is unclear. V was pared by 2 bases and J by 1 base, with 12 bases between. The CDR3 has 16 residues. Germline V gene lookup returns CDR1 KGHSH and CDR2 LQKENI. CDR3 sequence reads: CASSPGQDRSYNEQFF. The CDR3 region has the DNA TGTGCCAGCTCACCAGGGCAGGATAGGTCCTACAATGAGCAGTTCTTC.

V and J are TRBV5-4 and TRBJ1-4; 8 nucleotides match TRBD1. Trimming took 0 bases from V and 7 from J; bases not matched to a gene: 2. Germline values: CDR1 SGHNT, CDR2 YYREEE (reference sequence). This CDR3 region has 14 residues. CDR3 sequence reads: CASSLAGGGEKLFF. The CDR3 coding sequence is TGTGCCAGCAGCTTGGCAGGGGGCGGTGAAAAACTGTTTTTT.

The CDR3 protein is CASSQDGGNQPQHF. The CDR3 bases are TGCGCCAGCAGCCAAGATGGAGGGAATCAGCCCCAGCATTTT. The chain employs TRBV4-3 and TRBJ1-5, with D unclear. Germline lookup yields CDR1 LGHNA and CDR2 YSLEER. V dropped 0 bases and J dropped 4 bases, with 7 bases sitting between them. The CDR3 loop spans 14 amino acids.

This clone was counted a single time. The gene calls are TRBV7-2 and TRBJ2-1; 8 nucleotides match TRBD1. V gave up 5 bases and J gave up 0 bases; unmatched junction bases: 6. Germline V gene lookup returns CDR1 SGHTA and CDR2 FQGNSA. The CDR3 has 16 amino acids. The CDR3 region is CASSKRDRSSYNEQFF. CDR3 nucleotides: TGTGCCAGCAGCAAACGGGACAGGAGCTCCTACAATGAGCAGTTCTTC.

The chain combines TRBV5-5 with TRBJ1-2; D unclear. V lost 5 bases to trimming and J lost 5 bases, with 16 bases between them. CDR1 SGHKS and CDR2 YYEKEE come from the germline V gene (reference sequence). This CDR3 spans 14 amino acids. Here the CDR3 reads CASRHAGSLYGYTF. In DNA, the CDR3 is TGTGCCAGCAGACACGCCGGGTCCCTATATGGCTACACCTTC.

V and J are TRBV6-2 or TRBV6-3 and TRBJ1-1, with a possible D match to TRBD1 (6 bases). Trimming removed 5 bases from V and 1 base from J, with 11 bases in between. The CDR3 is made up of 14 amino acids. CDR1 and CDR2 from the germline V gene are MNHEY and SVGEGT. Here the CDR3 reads CASSLTGRNTEAFF. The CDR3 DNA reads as TGTGCCAGCAGTCTGACAGGTCGGAACACTGAAGCTTTCTTT.

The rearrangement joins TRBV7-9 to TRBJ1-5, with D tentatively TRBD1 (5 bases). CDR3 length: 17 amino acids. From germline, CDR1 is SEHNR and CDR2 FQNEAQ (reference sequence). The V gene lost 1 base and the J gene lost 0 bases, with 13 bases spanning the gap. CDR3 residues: CASSLGSTGSSNQPQHF. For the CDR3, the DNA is TGTGCCAGCAGCTTAGGAAGTACAGGATCTAGCAATCAGCCCCAGCATTTT.

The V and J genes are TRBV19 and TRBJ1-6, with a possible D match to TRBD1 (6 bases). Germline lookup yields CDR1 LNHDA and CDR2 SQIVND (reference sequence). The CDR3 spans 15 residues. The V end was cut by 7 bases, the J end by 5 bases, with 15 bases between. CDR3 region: CASKSQGRDNSPLHF. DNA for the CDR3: TGTGCCAGTAAGTCACAGGGTCGAGATAATTCACCCCTCCACTTT.

In DNA, the CDR3 is TGTGCCAGCAGCTTGACGACAGGAAACTTCTATGGCTACACCTTC. It translates to CASSLTTGNFYGYTF. The chain joins TRBV7-2 to TRBJ1-2, with D possibly matching TRBD1 (6 bases). This CDR3 is 15 amino acids long. Germline V lookup: CDR1 SGHTA, CDR2 FQGNSA. V gave up 3 bases and J gave up 4 bases, with 15 bases separating them.

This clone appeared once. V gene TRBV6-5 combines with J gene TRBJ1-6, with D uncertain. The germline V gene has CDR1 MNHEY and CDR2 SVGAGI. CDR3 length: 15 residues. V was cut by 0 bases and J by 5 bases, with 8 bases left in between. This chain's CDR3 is CASSYSRTHNSPLHF. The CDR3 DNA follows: TGTGCCAGCAGTTACTCGAGGACTCATAATTCACCCCTCCACTTT.

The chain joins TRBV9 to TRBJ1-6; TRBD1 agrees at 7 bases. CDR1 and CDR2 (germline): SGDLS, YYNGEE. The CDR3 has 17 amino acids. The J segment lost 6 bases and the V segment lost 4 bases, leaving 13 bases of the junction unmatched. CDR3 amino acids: CASSSGVTAGGNSPLHF. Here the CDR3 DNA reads TGTGCCAGCAGCTCAGGGGTGACGGCAGGGGGTAATTCACCCCTCCACTTT.

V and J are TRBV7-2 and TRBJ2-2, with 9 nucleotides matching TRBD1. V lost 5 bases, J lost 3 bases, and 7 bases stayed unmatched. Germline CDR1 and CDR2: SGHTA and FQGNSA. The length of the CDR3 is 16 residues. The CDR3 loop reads CASSLGGQGYTGELFF. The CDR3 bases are TGTGCCAGCAGCCTGGGGGGACAGGGATACACCGGGGAGCTGTTTTTT.

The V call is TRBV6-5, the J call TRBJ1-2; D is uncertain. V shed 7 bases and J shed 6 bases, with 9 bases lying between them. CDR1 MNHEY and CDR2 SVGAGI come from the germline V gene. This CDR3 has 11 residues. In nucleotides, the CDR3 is TGTGCCAGCACCCATAGCCATGGCTACACCTTC. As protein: CASTHSHGYTF.

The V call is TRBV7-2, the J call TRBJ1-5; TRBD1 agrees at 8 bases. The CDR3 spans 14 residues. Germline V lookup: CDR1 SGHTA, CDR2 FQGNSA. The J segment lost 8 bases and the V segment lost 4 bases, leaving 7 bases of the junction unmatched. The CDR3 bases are TGTGCCAGCAGCTACGGACAGGGCAGGGAGCCCCAGCATTTT. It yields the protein CASSYGQGREPQHF.

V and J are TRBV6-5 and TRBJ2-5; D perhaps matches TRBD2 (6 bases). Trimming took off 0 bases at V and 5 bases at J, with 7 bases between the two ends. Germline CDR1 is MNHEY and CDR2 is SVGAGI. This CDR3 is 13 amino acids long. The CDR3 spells CASSYSGRETQYF. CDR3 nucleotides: TGTGCCAGCAGTTACTCAGGGAGGGAGACCCAGTACTTC.

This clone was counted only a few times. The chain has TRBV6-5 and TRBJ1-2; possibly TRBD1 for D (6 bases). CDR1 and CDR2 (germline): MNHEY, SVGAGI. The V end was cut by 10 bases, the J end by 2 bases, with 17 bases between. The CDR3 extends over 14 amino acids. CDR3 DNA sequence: TGTGCCACCCTTCCGGACAGACAAAACTATGGCTACACCTTC. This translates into CATLPDRQNYGYTF.

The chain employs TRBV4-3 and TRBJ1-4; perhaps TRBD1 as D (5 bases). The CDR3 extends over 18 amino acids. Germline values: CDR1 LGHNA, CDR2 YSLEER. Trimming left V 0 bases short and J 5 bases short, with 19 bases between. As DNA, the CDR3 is TGCGCCAGCAGCCAAGAGCCCGGGAAATATGGGGGGAATGAAAAACTGTTTTTT. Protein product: CASSQEPGKYGGNEKLFF.

The CDR3 loop is CSVEVGGGDQPQHF. The CDR3 region has the DNA TGCAGCGTTGAGGTTGGGGGGGGCGATCAGCCCCAGCATTTT. The chain joins TRBV29-1 to TRBJ1-5, with D tentatively TRBD1 (6 bases). Germline V gives CDR1 SQVTM, CDR2 ANQGSEA. This CDR3 spans 14 amino acids. V was trimmed by 3 bases and J by 5 bases, leaving 14 bases between them.

DNA for the CDR3: TGTGCCAGCAGAGGACTAGCGGGGCGACTCTACAATGAGCAGTTCTTC. Its protein product is CASRGLAGRLYNEQFF. This chain connects TRBV2 to TRBJ2-1; TRBD2 matches at 12 bases. V shed 6 bases and J 3 bases; nucleotides not matched to a gene: 6. The CDR3 runs to 16 residues. In germline, CDR1 is SNHLY, CDR2 FYNNEI.

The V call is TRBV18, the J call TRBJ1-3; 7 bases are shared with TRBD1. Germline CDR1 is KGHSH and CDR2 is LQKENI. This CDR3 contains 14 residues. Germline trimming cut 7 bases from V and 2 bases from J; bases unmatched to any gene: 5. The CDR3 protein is CASLSTGTGNTIYF. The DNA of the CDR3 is TGTGCCAGCTTGTCGACAGGGACTGGAAACACCATATATTTT.

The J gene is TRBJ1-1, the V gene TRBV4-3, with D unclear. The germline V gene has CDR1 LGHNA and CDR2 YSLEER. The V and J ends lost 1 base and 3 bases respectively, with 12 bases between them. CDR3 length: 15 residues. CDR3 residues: CASSQGGLGDTEAFF. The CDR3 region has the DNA TGCGCCAGCAGCCAAGGAGGATTAGGCGACACTGAAGCTTTCTTT.

The CDR3 DNA sequence: TGTGCCAGCAGTGAAAGAGGAAAACAGGGGGCCTACGAGCAGTACTTC. Protein sequence: CASSERGKQGAYEQYF. This chain joins TRBV4-2 and TRBJ2-7, with 8 bases identical to TRBD1. Germline CDR1 reads LGHNA; CDR2 reads YNFKEQ. J lost 2 bases, V lost 6 bases, and 12 bases had no gene match. The CDR3 loop spans 16 amino acids.

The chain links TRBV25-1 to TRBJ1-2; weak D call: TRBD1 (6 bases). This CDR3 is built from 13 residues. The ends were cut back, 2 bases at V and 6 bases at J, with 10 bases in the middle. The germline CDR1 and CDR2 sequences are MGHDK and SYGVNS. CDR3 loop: CASSERTVDGYTF. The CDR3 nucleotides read TGTGCCAGCAGTGAACGGACAGTGGATGGCTACACCTTC.